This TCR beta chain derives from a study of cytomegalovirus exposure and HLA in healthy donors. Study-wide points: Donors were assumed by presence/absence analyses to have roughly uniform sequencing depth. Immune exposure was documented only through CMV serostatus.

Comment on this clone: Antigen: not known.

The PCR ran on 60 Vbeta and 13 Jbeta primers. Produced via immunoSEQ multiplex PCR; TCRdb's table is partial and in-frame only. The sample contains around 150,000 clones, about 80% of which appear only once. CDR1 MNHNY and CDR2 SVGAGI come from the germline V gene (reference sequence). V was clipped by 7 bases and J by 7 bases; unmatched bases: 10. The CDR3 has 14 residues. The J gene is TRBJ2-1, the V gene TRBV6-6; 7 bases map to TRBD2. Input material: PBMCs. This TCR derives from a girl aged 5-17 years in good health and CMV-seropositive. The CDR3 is CASKGSGGSNEQFF. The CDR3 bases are TGTGCCAGCAAGGGGAGTGGCGGGAGTAATGAGCAGTTCTTC.